The 17 T cell receptor beta chains given below trace back to one sample, sequenced in a study of cytomegalovirus exposure and HLA in healthy donors. PCR used 60 Vbeta primers and 13 Jbeta primers. Profiled with immunoSEQ multiplex PCR; TCRdb holds only in-frame clones, not every one. The table includes under 200,000 clones, about 62% detected once. The sequenced sample consisted of PBMCs. The receptor set was obtained from a man aged 35-49 years in good health and CMV-seronegative.

This clone occurred once. The V and J genes are TRBV11-1 and TRBJ2-7; perhaps TRBD1 as D (7 bases). Looked up from germline, CDR1 is SGHAT and CDR2 is FQDESV (reference sequence). V was clipped by 5 bases and J by 1 base, with 12 bases between them. This CDR3 region has 14 residues. CDR3 coding DNA: TGTGCCAGCAGCAGGCCAGGGGGGTCCTACGAGCAGTACTTC. Residues: CASSRPGGSYEQYF.

This clone was seen a handful of times. This rearrangement joins TRBV27 to TRBJ2-2; D gene unclear. Per the germline V gene, CDR1 is MNHEY and CDR2 is SMNVEV (reference sequence). Deletions cut 4 bases from V and 2 bases from J, with 5 bases between. The CDR3 is made up of 13 amino acids. CDR3: CASSSGNTGELFF. The DNA for the CDR3 is TGTGCCAGCAGTTCAGGAAACACCGGGGAGCTGTTTTTT.

The rearrangement uses TRBV27 and TRBJ2-3; tentative D call: TRBD1 (6 bases). Between the trimmed V and J ends, which lost 8 bases and 6 bases, there was a span of 18 bases. CDR3 size: 14 residues. Germline V gene lookup returns CDR1 MNHEY and CDR2 SMNVEV (reference sequence). For the CDR3, the DNA is TGTGCCAGCTCACGACGAGGGGGAGTGGATACGCAGTATTTT. This codes for CASSRRGGVDTQYF.

This clone appeared once. The V call is TRBV28, the J call TRBJ1-1; no reliable D call. Trimming took off 6 bases at V and 6 bases at J, with 8 bases between the two ends. Germline V gives CDR1 MDHEN, CDR2 SYDVKM. This CDR3 is 11 amino acids long. The CDR3 DNA sequence: TGTGCCAGCAGCGGGTGGGCTGAAGCTTTCTTT. Translating it yields CASSGWAEAFF.

This clone was seen a few times. This sample also contains other DNA sequences that code for the same CDR3. This sequence joins TRBV7-2 and TRBJ2-3, with no clear D. This CDR3 contains 12 residues. V was clipped by 5 bases and J by 3 bases, with 6 bases between them. CDR1 and CDR2 (germline): SGHTA, FQGNSA. CDR3 loop: CASSRGTDTQYF. For the CDR3, the DNA is TGTGCCAGCAGCCGCGGAACAGATACGCAGTATTTT.

This chain connects TRBV18 to TRBJ2-5; D is possibly TRBD1 (5 bases). This CDR3 contains 15 residues. V was cut by 1 base and J by 3 bases, with 12 bases left in between. The germline V gene encodes CDR1 KGHSH and CDR2 LQKENI. CDR3 loop: CASSPRVQAEETQYF. For the CDR3, the DNA is TGTGCCAGCTCACCACGGGTACAGGCCGAAGAGACCCAGTACTTC.

This chain links TRBV18 with TRBJ2-4; perhaps TRBD2 as D (6 bases). Looked up from germline, CDR1 is KGHSH and CDR2 is LQKENI. This CDR3 has 16 residues. Trimming pared 5 bases from V and 1 base from J, leaving 15 bases between. The CDR3 sequence is CASSRWRDGAKNIQYF. CDR3 nucleotide sequence: TGTGCCAGCTCAAGGTGGAGGGACGGGGCCAAAAACATTCAGTACTTC.

In this sample, this clone turned up a few times. J is TRBJ1-2 and V is TRBV6-1; D call uncertain. CDR3 size: 14 residues. Germline CDR1 reads MNHNS; CDR2 reads SASEGT. Trimming stripped 1 base from V and 4 bases from J, with 10 bases between. CDR3 protein: CASSEDYRSYGYTF. The CDR3 DNA follows: TGTGCCAGCAGTGAAGATTACAGAAGCTATGGCTACACCTTC.

The gene calls are TRBV5-6 and TRBJ1-2, with TRBD1 identical over 7 bases. Germline CDR1 is SGHDT and CDR2 is YYEEEE. CDR3 length: 14 residues. J gave up 4 bases and V 0 bases, and 3 bases lay outside the gene matches. Here the CDR3 DNA reads TGTGCCAGCAGCTTGGTGGCAGGGGGCTATGGCTACACCTTC. Translation gives CASSLVAGGYGYTF.

The chain employs TRBV7-2 and TRBJ2-2; 11 positions agree with TRBD2. J gave up 5 bases and V 4 bases, and 6 bases lay outside the gene matches. The CDR3 loop spans 16 amino acids. From germline, CDR1 is SGHTA and CDR2 FQGNSA. The DNA of the CDR3 is TGTGCCAGCAGCTGGTCGACTAGCGGGACTACCGGGGAGCTGTTTTTT. Its protein is CASSWSTSGTTGELFF.

The chain is built from TRBV19 and TRBJ2-1; the D is unclear. Germline V gene data show CDR1 as LNHDA and CDR2 as SQIVND (reference sequence). V lost 5 bases and J 8 bases, leaving 10 bases between the germline ends. The CDR3 sequence is 12 residues long. DNA for the CDR3: TGTGCCAGTAGTGTTTCGTTGTATGAGCAGTTCTTC. Translated, it gives CASSVSLYEQFF.

The CDR3 reads CASSERPHNEQFF. The CDR3 DNA follows: TGTGCCAGCAGCGAGCGACCCCACAATGAGCAGTTCTTC. J is TRBJ2-1 and V is TRBV4-2; D is uncertain. CDR3 length: 13 residues. The V end lost 5 bases, the J end lost 5 bases, and 10 bases lay between the germline ends. Germline CDR1 is LGHNA and CDR2 is YNFKEQ.

This clone turned up a few times. The genes are TRBV6-6 and TRBJ1-1, with 12 bases matching TRBD1. The CDR3 is 14 amino acids. The V gene's germline CDR1 is MNHNY and CDR2 SVGAGI (reference sequence). The V segment lost 6 bases and the J segment 5 bases; nucleotides outside the gene matches: 4. CDR3 nucleotides: TGTGCCAGCAGGGGACAGGGGGCGGGAACTGAAGCTTTCTTT. It is translated as CASRGQGAGTEAFF.

This rearrangement joins TRBV11-2 to TRBJ2-2; perhaps TRBD1 as D (6 bases). Looked up from germline, CDR1 is SGHAT and CDR2 is FQNNGV. The V end was cut by 9 bases, the J end by 4 bases, with 15 bases between. The CDR3 is 14 residues long. The CDR3 spells CASSSGVSTGELFF. For the CDR3, the DNA is TGTGCCAGTAGTTCAGGGGTTAGCACCGGGGAGCTGTTTTTT.

The chain has TRBV5-6 and TRBJ1-4, with 8 bases aligning to TRBD1. J was trimmed by 4 bases and V by 4 bases; bases with no gene match: 3. Germline V gene sequence: CDR1 SGHDT, CDR2 YYEEEE. The CDR3 spans 14 residues. The CDR3 sequence is CASSLGQGNEKLFF. CDR3 sequence (DNA): TGTGCCAGCAGCCTCGGACAGGGTAATGAAAAACTGTTTTTT.

The genes are TRBV9 and TRBJ1-6; 7 positions agree with TRBD1. There are 16 residues in the CDR3. V lost 3 bases, J lost 9 bases, and 12 bases stayed unmatched. CDR1 and CDR2 from the germline V gene are SGDLS and YYNGEE. This chain's CDR3 is CASSAGPKGASSPLHF. As DNA, the CDR3 is TGTGCCAGCAGCGCTGGCCCCAAGGGGGCAAGTTCACCCCTCCACTTT.

The chain is built from TRBV14 and TRBJ2-6, with D unclear. Germline CDR1 and CDR2: SGHDN and FVKESK. This CDR3 has 15 residues. Trimming left V 1 base short and J 0 bases short, with 4 bases between. CDR3 loop: CASSQVSSGANVLTF. CDR3 DNA: TGTGCCAGCAGCCAAGTATCCTCTGGGGCCAACGTCCTGACTTTC.